The clone carrying this T cell receptor (beta chain) was recorded only once. Its antigen is not identified. This record belongs to a study of T cells in Graves' hyperthyroidism and ophthalmopathy. Points from the study as a whole: A model using 13 V-J features told ophthalmopathy apart from stable hyperthyroidism.

The trim removed 7 bases at V and 1 base at J, leaving 6 bases unmatched. Looked up from germline, CDR1 is KGHSH and CDR2 is LQKENI. The CDR3 consists of 14 residues. Amplification targeted TCR beta CDR3 regions from RNA transcripts. A set of HTBI primers served as the primers for a first-round RT-PCR of the TCR CDR3. TCRdb re-derived calls from the multiplex PCR reads in MiXCR, one entry per CDR3 protein. The sample lists 700,000 or so distinct CDR3 sequences, roughly 17% occurring once. The sequence was collected from a man aged 18-30 years with Graves' hyperthyroidism. The sequenced sample consisted of blood. This chain joins TRBV18 and TRBJ2-7; 8 bases map to TRBD1. The CDR3 loop reads CASCLGQGSYEQYF. CDR3 sequence (DNA): TGTGCCAGCTGTCTAGGACAGGGATCCTACGAGCAGTACTTC.